The rows below give T cell receptor beta chains drawn from one sample of a study of T-cell reconstitution after alpha-beta-depleted transplantation in children. TCRdb called the PCR reads again in MiXCR, with one record for every CDR3 protein. The table lists 250,000 to 300,000 distinct CDR3 sequences, just over 7.5% of them singletons. The starting material was peripheral blood, obtained 360 days after TCRalphabeta/CD19-depleted stem cell transplant. The receptors derive from a female patient between 2 and 10 years old who had a stem cell transplant for Fanconi anemia, so the T cells may come from the graft donor. Each CDR3 is given without its conserved first and last residue.

TRBJ2-3 TRBV27 ASSFLAGGTDTQY
TRBJ2-1 TRBV7-8 ASSLSPSGTGLNEQF
TRBJ1-5 TRBV5-6 ASSLQTGSNQPQH
TRBJ1-1 TRBV20-1 SAREGVTEAF
TRBJ2-7 TRBV6-2/TRBV6-3 ASRSTGEDEQY
TRBJ2-4 TRBV6-5 ASSYVGSVGALGY
TRBJ2-7 TRBV27 ASSLVAGTGNYEQY
TRBJ2-7 TRBV29-1 SVEVVGSPSAYEQY
TRBJ2-5 TRBV11-2 ASSLDIGGELGETQY
TRBJ1-1 TRBV15 ATSRDSGDTEAF
TRBJ2-7 TRBV2 ASSTSPGDRGVGEQY
TRBJ2-1 TRBV28 ASSLTRLAGGENEQF
TRBJ1-1 TRBV7-8 ASSIRGTEAF
TRBJ1-3 TRBV7-9 ATNPADRGISGNTIY
TRBJ2-1 TRBV29-1 SERTFGEQF
TRBJ2-4 TRBV4-3 ASSQGVLAKNIQY
TRBJ2-7 TRBV4-1 ASSQGPTGHEQY
TRBJ2-1 TRBV28 ASSSRGQATYNEQF
TRBJ2-1 TRBV6-4 ASSLQGVPYNEQF
TRBJ2-1 TRBV12-3/TRBV12-4 ASSPPSGDEQF
TRBJ1-5 TRBV12-3/TRBV12-4 ASSFSGNQPQH
TRBJ2-2 TRBV28 ASRTPSGGDTGELF
TRBJ1-2 TRBV20-1 SARDRTGYGYT
TRBJ2-6 TRBV30 ACGSGANVLT
TRBJ2-7 TRBV29-1 SVGAGPLYEQY
TRBJ1-1 TRBV10-3 AISEGAHYEAF
TRBJ2-7 TRBV5-1 ASSLKALGGSYEQY
TRBJ2-2 TRBV7-2 ASSPIGQGRAGELF
TRBJ1-5 TRBV20-1 SAPSTGGDQPQH
TRBJ1-2 TRBV6-1 ATNGDSPYGYT
TRBJ2-2 TRBV29-1 SVKDTGELF
TRBJ2-3 TRBV6-5 ASSYGANTDTQY
TRBJ2-2 TRBV5-5 ASSRLPSGANTGELF
TRBJ2-3 TRBV18 ASSPHLPDTQY
TRBJ2-1 TRBV5-6 ASSLVSANEQF
TRBJ2-1 TRBV20-1 SAVLAGDLYNEQF
TRBJ1-1 TRBV28 ASSLRGHEPMTTEAF
TRBJ2-2 TRBV20-1 SAPRHPAAGELF
TRBJ2-7 TRBV20-1 SARIYEQY
TRBJ2-2 TRBV7-2 ASSLVWDRGTGELF
TRBJ2-7 TRBV4-2 ASSQGTSGRGEQY
TRBJ1-2 TRBV28 ASSTPGTGVYGYT
TRBJ2-1 TRBV20-1 SANRNRAYNEQF
TRBJ2-5 TRBV28 ASSLDQTGEETQY
TRBJ2-3 TRBV5-1 ASSHSSGSTDTQY
TRBJ2-5 TRBV15 ATSRTGGYGETQY
TRBJ2-1 TRBV5-1 ASSMVGLAGDEQF
TRBJ2-3 TRBV9 ASSVPEGLAGDTDTQY
TRBJ2-5 TRBV11-2 ASSLERGLGLAPSIQETQY
TRBJ2-3 TRBV5-4 ASSLRGAFTDTQY
TRBJ2-2 TRBV12-3/TRBV12-4 ASWANTGELF
TRBJ2-3 TRBV4-3 ASSQGGSWGGATDTQY